This T cell receptor (beta chain) was sequenced during a study of T cells in Graves' hyperthyroidism and ophthalmopathy. The CDR3 extends over 11 amino acids. V was trimmed by 6 bases and J by 10 bases, leaving 10 bases between them. The germline gives CDR1 MNHEY, CDR2 SVGEGT. The source material, RNA transcripts, was used to amplify TCR beta CDR3 regions. The primer set for the first-round RT-PCR of the TCR CDR3 was HTBI. TCRdb re-derived calls from the multiplex PCR reads in MiXCR, one entry per CDR3 protein. The sample includes approximately 210,000 distinct CDR3 sequences, roughly 15% of them seen just once. This clonotype occurred many times.

The chain couples TRBV6-2 or TRBV6-3 to TRBJ2-1; D gene uncertain. Input material: blood. The sequence derives from a man in his forties or fifties with Graves' hyperthyroidism. CDR3 sequence: CASSQSWEQFF. CDR3 DNA: TGTGCCAGCAGCCAGAGCTGGGAGCAGTTCTTC.